Each of the 19 T cell receptor beta chains below was sequenced from the same sample in a study of regulatory T cells in long-lasting Graves disease. Stated time point: newly diagnosed GD, antithyroid drugs for less than 3 months. Making the TCR library involved RNA that had been extracted from PBMCs. Arm-PCR of CDR3 regions and iRepertoire HTBI primers were used to build TCR beta libraries. TCRdb processed the multiplex PCR reads anew with MiXCR; each CDR3 protein has one entry. In the table there are 420,000 or so distinct CDR3 sequences, about 15% of which are singletons. The same sample was also studied in work on T cells in Graves' hyperthyroidism and ophthalmopathy.

The sample here was peripheral blood mononuclear cells (PBMCs), taken at new diagnosis, from a patient treated with antithyroid drugs. Receptor source: a woman in her late teens or twenties with Graves disease.

The chain uses TRBV29-1 and TRBJ2-2; D is ambiguous. The germline V and J ends were trimmed by 5 bases and 7 bases, with 11 bases remaining between them. This CDR3 spans 12 amino acids. The germline V gene encodes CDR1 SQVTM and CDR2 ANQGSEA. As DNA, the CDR3 is TGCAGCGTTTCGCCACTCGGCGGGGAGCTGTTTTTT. Its translation is CSVSPLGGELFF.

The chain uses TRBV18 and TRBJ1-6, with a weak D call TRBD1 (5 bases). The CDR3 totals 14 residues. V gave up 3 bases and J gave up 5 bases, with 8 bases separating them. Germline CDR1 is KGHSH and CDR2 is LQKENI. For the CDR3, the DNA is TGTGCCAGCTCACCGGGGCCTAATAATTCACCCCTCCACTTT. Its protein product is CASSPGPNNSPLHF.

This clonotype was counted many times. The chain combines TRBV6-5 with TRBJ2-7; D remains unclear. Looked up from germline, CDR1 is MNHEY and CDR2 is SVGAGI. CDR3 length: 15 amino acids. Trimming stripped 0 bases from V and 2 bases from J, with 11 bases between. CDR3 amino acids: CASSYSARVTYEQYF. Written as DNA, the CDR3 is TGTGCCAGCAGTTACTCAGCGCGAGTTACCTACGAGCAGTACTTC.

This clonotype occurred many times. This chain connects TRBV7-2 to TRBJ2-1, with 10 bases identical to TRBD2. Germline CDR1 reads SGHTA; CDR2 reads FQGNSA. This CDR3 is 16 amino acids long. The junction had 6 bases not matched to a gene; V was cut back by 1 base and J by 6 bases. The CDR3 spells CASSLDIGLAVNEQFF. For the CDR3, the DNA is TGTGCCAGCAGCTTAGACATCGGACTAGCGGTCAATGAGCAGTTCTTC.

This clonotype was found a few times. The V gene is TRBV27, the J gene TRBJ2-5, with 8 bases aligning to TRBD1. Trimming took 6 bases from V and 4 from J; bases not matched to a gene: 10. Per germline, CDR1 MNHEY and CDR2 SMNVEV (reference sequence). CDR3 length equals 15 residues. CDR3 nucleotide sequence: TGTGCCAGCAGCCGAGGGGACAGGTTTGGAGAGACCCAGTACTTC. Residues: CASSRGDRFGETQYF.

This clonotype was recorded at least ten times. The chain has TRBV7-3 and TRBJ2-5, with 7 bases matching TRBD2. Per germline, CDR1 SGHTA and CDR2 FQGTGA. This CDR3 is built from 15 residues. The V gene end was trimmed by 3 bases and the J gene end by 2 bases; junction bases not matched to a gene: 6. The CDR3 spells CASSLHGGKQETQYF. The DNA of the CDR3 is TGTGCCAGCAGCTTGCACGGGGGGAAACAAGAGACCCAGTACTTC. Full variable domain (rest looked up from reference TRBV7-3 and TRBJ2-5): GAGVSQTPSNKVTEKGKYVELRCDPISGHTALYWYRQSLGQGPEFLIYFQGTGAADDSGLPNDRFFAVRPEGSVSTLKIQRTERGDSAVYLCASSLHGGKQETQYFGPGTRLLVL.

The chain carries TRBV20-1 and TRBJ2-7, with TRBD2 as a possible D gene (6 bases). V was pared by 3 bases and J by 4 bases, with 19 bases between. The CDR3 extends over 15 amino acids. Germline V gene sequence: CDR1 DFQATT, CDR2 SNEGSKA (reference sequence). The CDR3 region is CSASSPWTGEYEQYF. The CDR3 DNA reads as TGCAGTGCTAGTTCCCCCTGGACGGGGGAGTACGAGCAGTACTTC.

This clonotype was detected a few times. J is TRBJ2-7 and V is TRBV9, with D possibly matching TRBD1 (6 bases). The CDR3 spans 14 residues. CDR1 and CDR2 (germline): SGDLS, YYNGEE. The V and J ends lost 0 bases and 6 bases respectively, with 13 bases between them. The DNA for the CDR3 is TGTGCCAGCAGCGTAGATCTGGGGGCGAGCGAGCAGTACTTC. This sequence encodes CASSVDLGASEQYF.

This clonotype was recorded a few times. The chain links TRBV4-1 to TRBJ1-5; 10 bases map to TRBD1. The CDR3 has 15 amino acids. CDR1 MGHRA and CDR2 YSYEKL come from the germline V gene. The ends lost 3 bases at V and 5 bases at J; junction bases unmatched: 4. CDR3 residues: CASSQPGQGHQPQHF. CDR3 in DNA: TGCGCCAGCAGCCAGCCGGGACAGGGGCATCAGCCCCAGCATTTT.

This clonotype was counted a single time. The chain recombines TRBV28 with TRBJ2-1; D unresolved. CDR1 is MDHEN and CDR2 is SYDVKM in the germline V gene. V was shortened by 2 bases and J by 10 bases, with 9 bases between the two germline ends. The CDR3 is 12 residues long. This CDR3 is CASSLTDLEQFF. The CDR3 coding sequence is TGTGCCAGCAGTTTAACGGATCTGGAGCAGTTCTTC.

The chain uses TRBV27 and TRBJ2-3; D is possibly TRBD2 (5 bases). The length of the CDR3 is 15 residues. Germline V CDR1 and CDR2: MNHEY, SMNVEV (reference sequence). V was trimmed by 3 bases and J by 3 bases, leaving 13 bases between them. CDR3 sequence: CASSFTSIRTDTQYF. The CDR3 DNA reads TGTGCCAGCAGTTTTACTAGTATCCGTACAGATACGCAGTATTTT.

This clonotype was counted many times. V and J are TRBV18 and TRBJ2-2; D is ambiguous. V was pared by 2 bases and J by 5 bases, with 6 bases between. The CDR3 length is 13 residues. Germline values: CDR1 KGHSH, CDR2 LQKENI. CDR3 protein: CASSPRGTGELFF. In DNA form, the CDR3 reads TGTGCCAGCTCACCAAGAGGTACCGGGGAGCTGTTTTTT. Complete variable domain (other parts from reference TRBV18 and TRBJ2-2): NAGVMQNPRHLVRRRGQEARLRCSPMKGHSHVYWYRQLPEEGLKFMVYLQKENIIDESGMPKERFSAEFPKEGPSILRIQQVVRGDSAAYFCASSPRGTGELFFGEGSRLTVL.

At least ten counts were recorded for this clonotype. This rearrangement joins TRBV18 to TRBJ2-1, with D uncertain. The J call is doubtful: the DNA matches TRBJ2-5 better. The CDR3 covers 14 residues. Germline V gene data show CDR1 as KGHSH and CDR2 as LQKENI. The CDR3 loop reads CASSPLDGFETQYF. CDR3 coding DNA: TGTGCCAGCTCACCACTGGATGGGTTCGAGACCCAGTACTTC.

In its sample, this clonotype was seen many times. V is TRBV6-2 or TRBV6-3 and J is TRBJ1-5; D is perhaps TRBD1 (5 bases). This CDR3 contains 16 residues. The germline V gene encodes CDR1 MNHEY and CDR2 SVGEGT. V lost 2 bases to trimming and J lost 1 base, with 12 bases between them. The CDR3 DNA follows: TGTGCCAGCAGTTACGTCGGGGGGGGAAGCAATCAGCCCCAGCATTTT. Translated, it gives CASSYVGGGSNQPQHF.

The chain has TRBV29-1 and TRBJ1-1; maybe TRBD1 (5 bases). Germline values: CDR1 SQVTM, CDR2 ANQGSEA. The V and J ends lost 7 bases and 1 base respectively, with 13 bases between them. CDR3 length equals 13 residues. CDR3 sequence: CSAFSGGNTEAFF. CDR3 DNA: TGCAGCGCATTTTCGGGGGGGAACACTGAAGCTTTCTTT.

About this clonotype: At one end the junction does not follow the germline gene, possibly because of a read error. The chain combines TRBV7-7 with TRBJ2-1; perhaps TRBD2 as D (6 bases). Per the germline V gene, CDR1 is SSHAT and CDR2 is FNYEAQ (reference sequence). The CDR3 totals 15 residues. CDR3 amino acids: CASSPLAPSYNEQFF. DNA of the CDR3: TGTGCTAGCAGCCCCCTAGCGCCCTCCTACAATGAGCAGTTCTTC. The variable domain in full, completed from reference TRBV7-7 and TRBJ2-1, reads GAGVSQSPRYKVTKRGQDVTLRCDPISSHATLYWYQQALGQGPEFLTYFNYEAQPDKSGLPSDRFSAERPEGSISTLTIQRTEQRDSAMYRCASSPLAPSYNEQFFGPGTRLTVL.

The chain combines TRBV5-6 with TRBJ1-2; TRBD1 might be the D (6 bases). The CDR3 runs to 14 residues. CDR1 and CDR2 (germline): SGHDT, YYEEEE. Trimming pared 5 bases from V and 2 bases from J, leaving 13 bases between. CDR3 in DNA: TGTGCCAGCAGACGCAGGGGTGGGAACTATGGCTACACCTTC. Protein: CASRRRGGNYGYTF.

This clonotype was seen a handful of times. The chain employs TRBV7-9 and TRBJ2-2; tentatively, D is TRBD1 or TRBD2 (5 bases each). The CDR3 spans 15 residues. Germline loops: CDR1 SEHNR, CDR2 FQNEAQ (reference sequence). Trimming left V 2 bases short and J 6 bases short, with 13 bases between. This CDR3 reads CASSLRGRTAGELFF. The CDR3 bases are TGTGCCAGCAGCTTAAGGGGACGTACAGCCGGGGAGCTGTTTTTT.

The chain employs TRBV6-1 and TRBJ2-3, with D uncertain. This CDR3 region has 16 residues. CDR1 is MNHNS and CDR2 is SASEGT in the germline V gene. Trimming pared 8 bases from V and 2 bases from J, leaving 20 bases between. Written as DNA, the CDR3 is TGTGCCAGCGTTTTACCCTTAGTTAGAACCACAGATACGCAGTATTTT. Translating gives CASVLPLVRTTDTQYF.